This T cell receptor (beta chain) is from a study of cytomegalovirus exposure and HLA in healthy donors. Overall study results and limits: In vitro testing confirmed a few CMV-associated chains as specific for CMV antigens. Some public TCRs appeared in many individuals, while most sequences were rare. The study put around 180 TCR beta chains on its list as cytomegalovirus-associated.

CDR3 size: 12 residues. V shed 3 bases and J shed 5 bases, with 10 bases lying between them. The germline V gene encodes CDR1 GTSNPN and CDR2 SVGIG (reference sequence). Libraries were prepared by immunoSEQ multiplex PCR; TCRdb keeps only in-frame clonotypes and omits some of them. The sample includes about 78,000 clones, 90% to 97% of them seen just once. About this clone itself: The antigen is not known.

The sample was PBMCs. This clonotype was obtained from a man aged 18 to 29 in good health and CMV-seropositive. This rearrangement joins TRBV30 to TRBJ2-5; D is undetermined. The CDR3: CAWSAIEETQYF. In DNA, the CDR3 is TGTGCCTGGAGCGCGATAGAGGAGACCCAGTACTTC.